A selection of T cell receptor beta chains follows, all from one sample in a study of CD8+ T cells in alopecia areata. Using immunoSEQ multiplex PCR, the repertoire was profiled, and TCRdb retains in-frame clones only, with some absent. Among about 190,000 clones, 50% to 70% were seen once, and the ten largest hold over 12%. The material sequenced was CD4+ T cells sorted from blood, taken at week 0. The receptor set was obtained from a human donor with alopecia areata. Each CDR3 is given with its conserved first and last residue. The D gene is left open where the match is weak.

V: TRBV13
length: 13
J: TRBJ1-2
D: .
CDR3: CASSLRPGNGYTF

V: TRBV2
length: 15
J: TRBJ2-5
D: TRBD2
CDR3: CASRTSGGTKETQYF

V: TRBV15
length: 12
J: TRBJ1-1
D: .
CDR3: CATRHLNTEAFF

V: TRBV29-1
length: 12
J: TRBJ1-1
D: .
CDR3: CSVGGTVFEAFF

V: TRBV7-9
length: 12
J: TRBJ2-3
D: .
CDR3: CASTPGTDTQYF

V: TRBV6-5
length: 12
J: TRBJ1-2
D: .
CDR3: CASSLQGLGYTF

V: TRBV10-3
length: 14
J: TRBJ2-7
D: .
CDR3: CAITRTAASYEQYF

V: TRBV30
length: 14
J: TRBJ2-2
D: .
CDR3: CAWSVGAYTGELFF

V: TRBV30
length: 15
J: TRBJ2-7
D: TRBD1
CDR3: CAWSLFGTGGYEQYF

V: TRBV29-1
length: 11
J: TRBJ2-7
D: .
CDR3: CSVAGVYEQYF

V: TRBV6-5
length: 13
J: TRBJ1-5
D: .
CDR3: CASSQGGWQPQHF

V: TRBV12-5
length: 13
J: TRBJ1-6
D: .
CDR3: CASGLRGNSPLHF

V: TRBV15
length: 16
J: TRBJ2-5
D: TRBD1
CDR3: CATSSWDRGIQETQYF

V: TRBV15
length: 14
J: TRBJ2-5
D: .
CDR3: CATSRDNGRETQYF

V: TRBV30
length: 13
J: TRBJ1-2
D: TRBD1
CDR3: CAWSTQGEHGYTF

V: TRBV5-4
length: 17
J: TRBJ2-3
D: TRBD2
CDR3: CASSFLGASGGTDTQYF

V: TRBV6-6
length: 12
J: TRBJ2-7
D: .
CDR3: CASSYSEYEQYF

V: TRBV29-1
length: 13
J: TRBJ2-3
D: .
CDR3: CSVLAPYIDTQYF

V: TRBV5-1
length: 14
J: TRBJ1-2
D: .
CDR3: CASSLLGGNYGYTF

V: TRBV29-1
length: 14
J: TRBJ2-2
D: .
CDR3: CSVGVSRNTGELFF

V: TRBV2
length: 18
J: TRBJ1-5
D: TRBD1
CDR3: CASSVTGVFWKTYQPQHF

V: TRBV30
length: 17
J: TRBJ2-6
D: TRBD1
CDR3: CAWSGGQGAGGANVLTF

V: TRBV25-1
length: 12
J: TRBJ2-7
D: TRBD1
CDR3: CATGQGPYEQYF

V: TRBV4-1
length: 15
J: TRBJ2-1
D: TRBD2
CDR3: CASSWGLAGINEQFF